The clone carrying this T cell receptor beta chain was picked up a small number of times. TCRdb re-called the 5' RACE reads through MiXCR, storing one row per CDR3 protein. The repertoire holds about 720,000 distinct CDR3 sequences, over 8.5% seen once, with around 0.98% in the top ten. Germline V gene lookup returns CDR1 SQVTM and CDR2 ANQGSEA. The CDR3 covers 14 residues. With 1 base removed from V and 1 base from J, the gap between germline ends came to 9 bases. The sample is drawn from a study of identical twins. These data also formed part of another study, on yellow fever vaccine responses in identical twins.

The genes are TRBV29-1 and TRBJ2-3; perhaps D is TRBD1 or TRBD2 (6 bases each). The sequence was collected from a woman aged 18-29 years in good health. Material: PBMCs. The CDR3, as DNA: TGCAGCGTTGAAGCGGGGGCCCGCACAGATACGCAGTATTTT. This gives the protein CSVEAGARTDTQYF.